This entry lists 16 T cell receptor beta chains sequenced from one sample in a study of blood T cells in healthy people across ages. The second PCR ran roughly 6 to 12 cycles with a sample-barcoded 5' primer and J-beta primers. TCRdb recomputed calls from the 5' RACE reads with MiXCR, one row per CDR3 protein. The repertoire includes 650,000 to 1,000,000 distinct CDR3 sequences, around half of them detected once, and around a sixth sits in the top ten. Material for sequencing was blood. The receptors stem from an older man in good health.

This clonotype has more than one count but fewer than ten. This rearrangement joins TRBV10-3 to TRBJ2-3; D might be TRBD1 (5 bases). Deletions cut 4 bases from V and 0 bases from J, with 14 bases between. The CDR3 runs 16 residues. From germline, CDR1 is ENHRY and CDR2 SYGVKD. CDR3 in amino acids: CAISATGELSTDTQYF. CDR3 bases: TGTGCCATCAGTGCAACAGGTGAACTTAGCACAGATACGCAGTATTTT.

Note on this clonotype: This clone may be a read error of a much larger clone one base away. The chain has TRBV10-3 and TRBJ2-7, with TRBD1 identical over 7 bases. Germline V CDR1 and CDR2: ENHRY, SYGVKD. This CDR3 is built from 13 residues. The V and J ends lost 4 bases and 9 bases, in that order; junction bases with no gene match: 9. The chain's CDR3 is CAISAQGNNGQYF. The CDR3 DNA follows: TGTGCCATCAGTGCACAGGGGAACAACGGGCAGTACTTC.

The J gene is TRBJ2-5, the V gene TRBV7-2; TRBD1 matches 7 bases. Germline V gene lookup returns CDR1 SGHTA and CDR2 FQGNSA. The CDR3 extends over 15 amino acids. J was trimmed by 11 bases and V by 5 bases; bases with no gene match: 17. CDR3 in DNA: TGTGCCAGCAGCGGGGCCGGGACAGCTTACAATGAGCAGTACTTC. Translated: CASSGAGTAYNEQYF.

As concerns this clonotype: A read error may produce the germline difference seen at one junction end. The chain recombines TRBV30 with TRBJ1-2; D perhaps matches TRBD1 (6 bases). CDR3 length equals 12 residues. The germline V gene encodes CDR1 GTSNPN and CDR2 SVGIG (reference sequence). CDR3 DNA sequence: TGTGCCGGGAGTGGGGGCCGCGGTGGCTACACCTTC. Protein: CAGSGGRGGYTF.

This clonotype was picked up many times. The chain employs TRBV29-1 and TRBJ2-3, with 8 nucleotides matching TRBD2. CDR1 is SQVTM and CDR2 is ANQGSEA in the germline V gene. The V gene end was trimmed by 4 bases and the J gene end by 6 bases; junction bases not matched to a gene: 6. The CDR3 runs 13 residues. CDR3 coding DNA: TGCAGCGTTGCCGGCGGGAGGTCGGATACGCAGTATTTT. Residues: CSVAGGRSDTQYF.

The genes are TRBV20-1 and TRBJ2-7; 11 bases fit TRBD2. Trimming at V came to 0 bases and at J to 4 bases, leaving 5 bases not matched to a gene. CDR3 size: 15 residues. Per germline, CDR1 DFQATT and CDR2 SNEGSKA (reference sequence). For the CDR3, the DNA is TGCAGTGCTAGAGATAGCGGGAGGGTCGGGTACGAGCAGTACTTC. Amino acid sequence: CSARDSGRVGYEQYF.

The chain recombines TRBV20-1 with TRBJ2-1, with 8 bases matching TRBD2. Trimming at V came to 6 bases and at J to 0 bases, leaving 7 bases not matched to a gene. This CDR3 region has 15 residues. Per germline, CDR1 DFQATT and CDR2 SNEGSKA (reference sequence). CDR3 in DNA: TGCAGTGCGGTACTAGCGGTAGGCTCCTACAATGAGCAGTTCTTC. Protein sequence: CSAVLAVGSYNEQFF.

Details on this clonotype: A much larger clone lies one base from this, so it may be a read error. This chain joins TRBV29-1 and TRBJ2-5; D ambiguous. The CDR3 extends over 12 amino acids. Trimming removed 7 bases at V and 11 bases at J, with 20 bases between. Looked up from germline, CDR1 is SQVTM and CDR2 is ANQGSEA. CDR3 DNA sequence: TGCAGCGCTAAGGCCTCCTACAATGAGCAGTACTTC. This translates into CSAKASYNEQYF.

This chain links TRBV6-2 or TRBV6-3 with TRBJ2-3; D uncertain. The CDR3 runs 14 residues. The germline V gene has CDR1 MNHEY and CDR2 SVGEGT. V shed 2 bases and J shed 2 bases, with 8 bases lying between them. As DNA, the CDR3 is TGTGCCAGCAGTTACGATATGACCACAGATACGCAGTATTTT. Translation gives CASSYDMTTDTQYF.

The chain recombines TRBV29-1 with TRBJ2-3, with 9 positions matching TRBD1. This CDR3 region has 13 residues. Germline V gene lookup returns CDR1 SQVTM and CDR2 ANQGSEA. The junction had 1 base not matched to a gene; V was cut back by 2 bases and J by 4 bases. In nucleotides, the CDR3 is TGCAGCGTTGAATGGACAGGGGCAGATACGCAGTATTTT. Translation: CSVEWTGADTQYF.

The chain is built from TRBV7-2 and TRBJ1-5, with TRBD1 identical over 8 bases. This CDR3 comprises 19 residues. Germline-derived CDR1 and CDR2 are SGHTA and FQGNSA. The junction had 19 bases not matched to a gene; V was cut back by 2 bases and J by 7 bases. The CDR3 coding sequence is TGTGCCAGCAGCTTAAGACCGGGACAGGATGCGTCGTGGGGGCAGCCCCAGCATTTT. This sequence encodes CASSLRPGQDASWGQPQHF.

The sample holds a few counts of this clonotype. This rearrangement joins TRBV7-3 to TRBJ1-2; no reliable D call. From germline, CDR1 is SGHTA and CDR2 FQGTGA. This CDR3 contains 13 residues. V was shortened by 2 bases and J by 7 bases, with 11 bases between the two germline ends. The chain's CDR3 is CASSLSLGGGYTF. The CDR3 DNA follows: TGTGCCAGCAGCTTATCACTAGGAGGTGGCTACACCTTC. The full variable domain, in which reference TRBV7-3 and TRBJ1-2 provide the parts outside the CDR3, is GAGVSQTPSNKVTEKGKYVELRCDPISGHTALYWYRQSLGQGPEFLIYFQGTGAADDSGLPNDRFFAVRPEGSVSTLKIQRTERGDSAVYLCASSLSLGGGYTFGSGTRLTVV.

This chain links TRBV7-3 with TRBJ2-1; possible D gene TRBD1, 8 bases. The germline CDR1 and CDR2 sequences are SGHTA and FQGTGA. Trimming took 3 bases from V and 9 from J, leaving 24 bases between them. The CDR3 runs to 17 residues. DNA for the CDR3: TGTGCCAGCAGCTTGAGCAGGGGGCGGGGGATCCCGACTGAGCAGTTCTTC. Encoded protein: CASSLSRGRGIPTEQFF.

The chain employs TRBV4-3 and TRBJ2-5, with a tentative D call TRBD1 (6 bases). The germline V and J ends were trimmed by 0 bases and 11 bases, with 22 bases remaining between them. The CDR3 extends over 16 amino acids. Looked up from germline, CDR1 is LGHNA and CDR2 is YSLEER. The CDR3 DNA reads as TGCGCCAGCAGCCAAGATCTCGCAGGGGCCTCTGTTGAGCAGTACTTC. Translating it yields CASSQDLAGASVEQYF.

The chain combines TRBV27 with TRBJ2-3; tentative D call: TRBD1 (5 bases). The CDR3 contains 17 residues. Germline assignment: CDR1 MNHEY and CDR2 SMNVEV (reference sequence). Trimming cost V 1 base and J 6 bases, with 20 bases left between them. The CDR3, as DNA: TGTGCCAGCAGTTTATTACGCGTTCATCGGGCAGGGGATACGCAGTATTTT. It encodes CASSLLRVHRAGDTQYF.

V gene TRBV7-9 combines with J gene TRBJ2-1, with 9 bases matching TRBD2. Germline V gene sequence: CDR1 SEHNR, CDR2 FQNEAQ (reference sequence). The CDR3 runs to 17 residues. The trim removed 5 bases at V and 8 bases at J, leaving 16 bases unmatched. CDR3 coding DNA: TGTGCCAGCAGCCGGGGGACTAGCCCTTACTCGAGGGATGAGCAGTTCTTC. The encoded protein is CASSRGTSPYSRDEQFF.